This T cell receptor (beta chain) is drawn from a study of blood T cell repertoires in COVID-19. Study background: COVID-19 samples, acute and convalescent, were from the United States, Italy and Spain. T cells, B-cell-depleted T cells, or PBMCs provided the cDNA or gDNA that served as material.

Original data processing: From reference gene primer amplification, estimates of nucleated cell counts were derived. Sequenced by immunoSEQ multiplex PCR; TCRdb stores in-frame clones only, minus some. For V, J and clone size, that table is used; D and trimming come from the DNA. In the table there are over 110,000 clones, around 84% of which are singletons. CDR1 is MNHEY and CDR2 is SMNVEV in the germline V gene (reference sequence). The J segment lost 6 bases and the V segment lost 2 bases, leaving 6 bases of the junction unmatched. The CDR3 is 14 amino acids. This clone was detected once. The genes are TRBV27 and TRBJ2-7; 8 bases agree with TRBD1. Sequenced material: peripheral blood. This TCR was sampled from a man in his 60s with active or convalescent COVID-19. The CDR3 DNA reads TGTGCCAGCAGTTTACGACAGGGGCGCTTCGAGCAGTACTTC. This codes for CASSLRQGRFEQYF.